This T cell receptor (beta chain) was retrieved from a study of OX40 agonist ivuxolimab in advanced cancers. The overall study: With a range of roughly 20 to 80, age averaged 60 years, and approximately 83% were male.

The table came from immunoSEQ multiplex PCR; TCRdb's copy has only in-frame clones and leaves some out. The data contain tens of thousands of clones, 81% of them singletons. In germline, CDR1 is MDHEN, CDR2 SYDVKM. This CDR3 region has 12 residues. As concerns this clone: One end of the junction does not line up with germline, which may come from a read error.

The material was CD4+ or CD8+ T cells sorted from blood, obtained in a trial of the OX40 agonist ivuxolimab. This clonotype was sampled from an adult with an advanced solid tumor such as melanoma, head and neck, liver or kidney cancer. This chain uses TRBV28 with TRBJ1-2, with D possibly TRBD1 on 5 matching bases. CDR3 DNA: TGTGCCGGCAGTATCTGGGGGAATGGCTACACCTTC. Encoded protein: CAGSIWGNGYTF.